This T cell receptor beta chain came from a study of T cell responses to AZD1222 COVID-19 vaccine. Comment on this clone: The antigen remains unidentified.

Second-dose groups at about 4 or about 12 weeks were pooled. Findings and caveats of the study: Spike-specific TCR depth and breadth grew after two AZD1222 doses. Only a handful of AZD1222 recipients, about six in all, had baseline seropositivity. Possibly, clonal diversity was underestimated; donors were largely white British and included more females.

Method: immunoSEQ multiplex PCR; TCRdb's copy keeps in-frame clones and lacks some. The table lists some 170,000 clones, approximately 90% of them singletons, with 4% to 4.5% in the top ten. There are 13 residues in the CDR3. Trimming left V 0 bases short and J 5 bases short, with 8 bases between. Germline assignment: CDR1 SGHRS and CDR2 YFSETQ. The receptor was isolated from an adult who received the AZD1222 COVID-19 vaccine. This specimen consisted of peripheral blood, obtained 28 days after the second AZD1222 dose. The chain links TRBV5-1 to TRBJ1-2; no clear D gene. For the CDR3, the DNA is TGCGCCAGCAGCTTGGACATTACTTATGGCTACACCTTC. Translation: CASSLDITYGYTF.